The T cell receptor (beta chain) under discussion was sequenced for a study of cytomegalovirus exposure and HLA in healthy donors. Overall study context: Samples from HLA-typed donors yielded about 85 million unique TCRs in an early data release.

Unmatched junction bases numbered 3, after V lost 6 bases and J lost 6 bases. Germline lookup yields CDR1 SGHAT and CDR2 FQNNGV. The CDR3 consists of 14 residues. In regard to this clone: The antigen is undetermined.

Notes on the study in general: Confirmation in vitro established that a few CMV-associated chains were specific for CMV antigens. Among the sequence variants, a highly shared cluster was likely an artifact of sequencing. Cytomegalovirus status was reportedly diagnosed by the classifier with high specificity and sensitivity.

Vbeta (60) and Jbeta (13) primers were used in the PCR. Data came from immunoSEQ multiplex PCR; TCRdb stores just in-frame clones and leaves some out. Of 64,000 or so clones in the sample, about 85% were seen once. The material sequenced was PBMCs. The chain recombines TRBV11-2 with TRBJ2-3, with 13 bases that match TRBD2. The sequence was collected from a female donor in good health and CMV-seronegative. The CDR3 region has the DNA TGTGCCAGCAGACCACTAGCGGGAGGGGATACGCAGTATTTT. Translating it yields CASRPLAGGDTQYF.